A single sample gave rise to the 7 T cell receptor beta chains below, sequenced in a study of blood T cell repertoires in COVID-19. Only in-frame clones appear in the TCRdb table, and some are missing; sequencing was by immunoSEQ multiplex PCR. Of hundreds of thousands of clones in the sample, around 87% were seen once. The sample was PBMCs or T cells enriched from blood (not recorded which). These receptors all come from a woman aged 45-60 years who had recovered from COVID-19.

The V call is TRBV29-1, the J call TRBJ2-5; 7 bases agree with TRBD2. The CDR3 has 14 residues. The ends lost 6 bases at V and 5 bases at J; junction bases unmatched: 12. Germline CDR1 is SQVTM and CDR2 is ANQGSEA. This chain's CDR3 is CSVGRVGGTETQYF. CDR3 coding DNA: TGCAGCGTAGGCAGGGTGGGGGGGACGGAGACCCAGTACTTC.

The rearrangement joins TRBV19 to TRBJ1-2; D unresolved. V gave up 10 bases and J gave up 0 bases, with 15 bases separating them. CDR1 and CDR2 (germline): LNHDA, SQIVND (reference sequence). The CDR3 consists of 14 residues. This CDR3 is CATQRVAANYGYTF. CDR3 sequence (DNA): TGTGCCACGCAGAGGGTAGCAGCTAACTATGGCTACACCTTC. Complete variable domain (other parts from reference TRBV19 and TRBJ1-2): DGGITQSPKYLFRKEGQNVTLSCEQNLNHDAMYWYRQDPGQGLRLIYYSQIVNDFQKGDIAEGYSVSREKKESFPLTVTSAQKNPTAFYLCATQRVAANYGYTFGSGTRLTVV.

This clone appeared a few times. This chain links TRBV9 with TRBJ1-2; 7 nucleotides line up with TRBD1. Germline V gene sequence: CDR1 SGDLS, CDR2 YYNGEE. The ends lost 3 bases at V and 5 bases at J; junction bases unmatched: 10. The CDR3 totals 15 residues. The CDR3 region has the DNA TGTGCCAGCAGCGGATCGTGGACAGGAAGATATGGCTACACCTTC. This codes for CASSGSWTGRYGYTF. Full variable domain (outside the CDR3, taken from reference TRBV9 and TRBJ1-2): DSGVTQTPKHLITATGQRVTLRCSPRSGDLSVYWYQQSLDQGLQFLIQYYNGEERAKGNILERFSAQQFPDLHSELNLSSLELGDSALYFCASSGSWTGRYGYTFGSGTRLTVV.

As DNA, the CDR3 is TGTGCCAGCAGCTTTAGTACAGTAGCCAAAAACATTCAGTACTTC. Protein sequence: CASSFSTVAKNIQYF. The chain recombines TRBV7-2 with TRBJ2-4, with no clear D. The CDR3 spans 15 residues. V lost 3 bases to trimming and J lost 0 bases, with 9 bases between them. Germline V gene lookup returns CDR1 SGHTA and CDR2 FQGNSA.

The chain combines TRBV12-3 or TRBV12-4 with TRBJ2-5, with 8 bases identical to TRBD2. V lost 3 bases and J lost 4; bases outside the gene matches: 1. CDR3 length: 13 amino acids. The CDR3 DNA reads as TGTGCCAGCAGTTTGCTAGCGGGAGAGACCCAGTACTTC. It specifies CASSLLAGETQYF.

In this sample, this clone turned up once. The chain carries TRBV7-2 and TRBJ2-7; TRBD2 might be the D (6 bases). V gave up 5 bases and J gave up 6 bases, with 14 bases separating them. The CDR3 is 13 residues long. Looked up from germline, CDR1 is SGHTA and CDR2 is FQGNSA. In DNA, the CDR3 is TGTGCCAGCAGCGATAGAGTTAGCGGCGAGCAGTACTTC. The encoded protein is CASSDRVSGEQYF.

The J gene is TRBJ2-1, the V gene TRBV10-1; TRBD1 matches at 7 bases. V was pared by 6 bases and J by 5 bases, with 4 bases of the junction left unmatched. Germline V lookup: CDR1 WNHNN, CDR2 SYGVQD (reference sequence). The CDR3 length is 13 residues. The CDR3 DNA sequence: TGCGCCAGCAGCCCCGGGACAGACAATGAGCAGTTCTTC. This translates into CASSPGTDNEQFF.